The rows below give T cell receptor beta chains drawn from one sample of a study of T cell responses to AZD1222 COVID-19 vaccine. The protocol was immunoSEQ multiplex PCR, while the TCRdb copy is restricted to in-frame clones and leaves out a portion. The data show roughly 110,000 clones, more than 70% seen once. The sequencing here drew on peripheral blood, taken on day 0 of AZD1222 vaccination. These receptors were taken from an adult in good health. CDR3s include the opening cysteine and the closing phenylalanine or tryptophan. A D gene is named only where the DNA matches it firmly. Only some rows state a clone size, as once, few, many or a class for expanded clones.

j_gene	abundance	v_gene	d_gene	CDR3aa	CDR3nt
TRBJ1-2	NA	TRBV19	TRBD1	CASNPGTGNYGYTF	TGTGCCAGTAACCCTGGGACAGGGAACTATGGCTACACCTTC
TRBJ2-3	NA	TRBV18	NA	CASSFRLELKTDTQYF	TGTGCCAGCTCATTCAGACTGGAGTTGAAGACAGATACGCAATATTTT
TRBJ2-3	NA	TRBV7-7	NA	CASSSGTGRDTQYF	TGTGCCAGCAGCTCCGGAACAGGGAGGGATACGCAGTATTTT
TRBJ1-2	NA	TRBV9	NA	CASSREGNYGYTF	TGTGCCAGCAGCAGGGAGGGGAACTATGGCTACACCTTC
TRBJ1-1	NA	TRBV6-5	NA	CAIMDSNTEAFF	TGTGCCATCATGGACTCGAACACTGAAGCTTTCTTT
TRBJ1-5	NA	TRBV6-6	NA	CASGGPNQPQHF	TGTGCCAGCGGGGGCCCTAATCAGCCCCAGCATTTT
TRBJ1-6	NA	TRBV14	NA	CASSQEGALLSPLHF	TGTGCCAGCAGCCAAGAGGGGGCTTTGCTTTCACCCCTCCACTTT
TRBJ2-1	NA	TRBV11-2	NA	CASSSDTTQTNEQFF	TGTGCCAGCAGCTCAGATACAACACAAACCAATGAGCAGTTCTTC
TRBJ2-5	NA	TRBV7-2	NA	CASSLARQGPSQETQYF	TGTGCCAGCAGCTTAGCACGGCAGGGTCCTAGCCAAGAGACCCAGTACTTC
TRBJ2-5	NA	TRBV7-2	NA	CASSLEAAGWETQYF	TGTGCCAGCAGCTTAGAGGCGGCAGGGTGGGAGACCCAGTACTTC
TRBJ1-5	few	TRBV28	NA	CASSPPGQPQHF	TGTGCCAGCAGCCCACCGGGACAGCCCCAGCATTTT
TRBJ2-3	NA	TRBV7-2	NA	CASRAIGTTDTQYF	TGTGCCAGCAGGGCGATAGGGACCACAGATACGCAGTATTTT
TRBJ2-7	NA	TRBV2	NA	CASSRQGYEQYF	TGTGCCAGCTCTCGGCAGGGCTACGAGCAGTACTTC
TRBJ1-1	NA	TRBV9	TRBD1	CASSALTGVVNTEAFF	TGTGCCAGCAGCGCGTTGACAGGGGTGGTGAACACTGAAGCTTTCTTT
TRBJ1-3	NA	TRBV5-4	NA	CASSLNSFSGNTIYF	TGTGCCAGCAGCCTAAATAGTTTCTCTGGAAACACCATATATTTT
TRBJ1-5	NA	TRBV18	NA	CASSMGLNSNQPQHF	TGTGCCAGCTCAATGGGACTTAATAGCAATCAGCCCCAGCATTTT
TRBJ2-5	NA	TRBV29-1	NA	CSVTERETQYF	TGCAGCGTGACGGAGAGGGAGACCCAGTACTTC
TRBJ1-2	NA	TRBV7-3	NA	CASSLTGGGAGYTF	TGTGCCAGCAGCTTAACGGGGGGCGGTGCTGGCTACACCTTC
TRBJ1-1	NA	TRBV4-1	NA	CASSQGTQMNTEAFF	TGCGCCAGCAGCCAAGGGACGCAAATGAACACTGAAGCTTTCTTT
TRBJ1-5	NA	TRBV7-8	TRBD1	CASSLATGGHQPQHF	TGTGCCAGCAGCTTAGCTACAGGGGGGCATCAGCCCCAGCATTTT
TRBJ2-7	NA	TRBV23-1	NA	CASSQSPEQGYEQYF	TGCGCCAGCAGTCAATCCCCCGAACAGGGATACGAGCAGTACTTC
TRBJ2-3	NA	TRBV6-2/TRBV6-3	NA	CASSYSLRGISSTDTQYF	TGTGCCAGCAGTTACTCTTTACGGGGTATTTCTAGCACAGATACGCAGTATTTT
TRBJ1-1	once	TRBV27	NA	CASSSRGGTEAFF	TGTGCCAGCAGTTCCCGAGGGGGCACTGAAGCTTTCTTT
TRBJ1-3	NA	TRBV11-3	TRBD1	CASSLVGQWPGNTIYF	TGTGCCAGCAGCTTAGTGGGACAGTGGCCTGGAAACACCATATATTTT
TRBJ1-2	NA	TRBV4-3	NA	CASSQVGQKYYGYTF	TGCGCCAGCAGCCAAGTGGGGCAGAAATATTATGGCTACACCTTC
TRBJ2-2	NA	TRBV19	NA	CASSIPGANTGELFF	TGTGCCAGTAGTATCCCAGGGGCAAACACCGGGGAGCTGTTTTTT
TRBJ1-5	NA	TRBV12-3/TRBV12-4	NA	CASSSIPNQPQHF	TGTGCCAGCAGCTCTATTCCCAATCAGCCCCAGCATTTT
TRBJ1-5	NA	TRBV7-9	NA	CASSRGDQPQHF	TGTGCCAGCAGCCGGGGGGATCAGCCCCAGCATTTT
TRBJ1-5	NA	TRBV30	TRBD1	CAWSGQGVQPQHF	TGTGCCTGGAGTGGACAGGGGGTCCAGCCCCAGCATTTT
TRBJ2-7	NA	TRBV5-1	NA	CASSRDSEQYF	TGCGCCAGCAGCCGGGACTCCGAGCAGTACTTC
TRBJ1-2	NA	TRBV7-9	NA	CASSRMADGYTF	TGTGCCAGCAGCCGAATGGCGGATGGCTACACCTTC
TRBJ2-1	NA	TRBV7-2	TRBD1	CASSILGTGLYNEQFF	TGTGCCAGCAGCATCCTCGGGACAGGCTTATACAATGAGCAGTTCTTC
TRBJ1-2	NA	TRBV9	NA	CASSARGLLGGLDRGRVYGYTF	TGTGCCAGCAGCGCGAGAGGTCTACTTGGGGGTCTAGACAGAGGGAGAGTCTATGGCTACACCTTC
TRBJ1-1	NA	TRBV19	NA	CASSIPQALNTEAFF	TGTGCCAGTAGTATACCGCAGGCTCTGAACACTGAAGCTTTCTTT
TRBJ2-1	NA	TRBV4-2	NA	CASSQEGGGSSYNEQFF	TGTGCCAGCAGCCAAGAAGGGGGAGGGAGCTCCTACAATGAGCAGTTCTTC
TRBJ1-2	NA	TRBV11-1	TRBD1	CASSTRSDRGGYTF	TGTGCCAGCAGCACACGATCTGACAGGGGCGGCTACACCTTC
TRBJ1-1	NA	TRBV6-5	NA	CASSYRPHPNTEAFF	TGTGCCAGCAGTTACCGGCCGCATCCGAACACTGAAGCTTTCTTT
TRBJ1-5	NA	TRBV6-5	TRBD1	CASSFDRAGNQPQHF	TGTGCCAGCAGCTTCGACAGGGCCGGTAATCAGCCCCAGCATTTT
TRBJ1-4	NA	TRBV18	NA	CASSAGSPNEKLFF	TGTGCCAGCTCTGCAGGGAGCCCTAATGAAAAACTGTTTTTT
TRBJ1-3	NA	TRBV4-3	NA	CASSQDRMPGVGGNTIYF	TGCGCCAGCAGCCAAGATCGAATGCCAGGGGTAGGAGGAAACACCATATATTTT
TRBJ1-5	NA	TRBV19	NA	CASSIGQTLSNQPQHF	TGTGCCAGTAGTATAGGGCAGACCCTTAGCAATCAGCCCCAGCATTTT
TRBJ2-5	NA	TRBV2	NA	CASSELVTQYF	TGTGCCAGCAGTGAATTAGTGACCCAGTACTTC
TRBJ2-7	NA	TRBV7-8	TRBD1	CASSFRDRVGLEQYF	TGTGCCAGCAGCTTCAGGGACAGGGTAGGTCTCGAGCAGTACTTC
TRBJ1-2	NA	TRBV7-2	TRBD1	CASSLGTGGLLTGYTF	TGTGCCAGCAGCTTAGGGACAGGGGGTTTATTAACTGGCTACACCTTC
TRBJ2-7	NA	TRBV5-6	TRBD2	CASSLWGTSGKWYEQYF	TGTGCCAGCAGCTTGTGGGGGACTAGCGGGAAATGGTACGAGCAGTACTTC
TRBJ2-7	NA	TRBV5-1	NA	CASSLGQHYEQYF	TGCGCCAGCAGCCTCGGACAGCACTACGAGCAGTACTTC
TRBJ2-7	NA	TRBV6-5	NA	CASSYVEGPYEQYF	TGTGCCAGCAGTTACGTAGAGGGCCCCTACGAGCAGTACTTC
TRBJ2-1	NA	TRBV29-1	NA	CSGRGGGARYNEQFF	TGCAGCGGCCGCGGAGGGGGGGCGCGGTACAATGAGCAGTTCTTC
TRBJ1-2	NA	TRBV2	TRBD1	CASSTWTGGGPYGYTF	TGTGCCAGCAGTACCTGGACAGGGGGCGGCCCCTATGGCTACACCTTC
TRBJ1-2	NA	TRBV7-9	TRBD1	CASSARDRAGYTF	TGTGCCAGCAGCGCCCGGGACAGAGCCGGCTACACCTTC
TRBJ1-1	NA	TRBV5-6	NA	CASSLVGAEEAFF	TGTGCCAGCAGCTTGGTAGGGGCAGAAGAAGCTTTCTTT